This T cell receptor beta chain was recorded in a study of cytomegalovirus exposure and HLA in healthy donors. Study as a whole: An early data release held tens of millions of unique TCRs from HLA-typed donors. Study conclusions and caveats: There was a cluster of highly shared sequence variants that was likely a sequencing artifact. Among TCR beta chains of equal frequency, HLA-associated ones were more clonally expanded in a later analysis.

Details on this clone: Its antigen is still unknown.

Though nominally healthy at sampling, donors likely had unrecorded immune exposures. The PCR employed 60 Vbeta primers together with 13 Jbeta primers. Sequencing was performed with immunoSEQ multiplex PCR; in TCRdb, only in-frame clones are kept and a portion is missing. Among some 130,000 clones, roughly 80% were seen once, and the ten largest hold more than 0.75%. This CDR3 region has 14 residues. Germline CDR1 SEHNR, CDR2 FQNEAQ (reference sequence). V shed 0 bases and J 8 bases; nucleotides not matched to a gene: 3. This sequence joins TRBV7-9 and TRBJ2-1, with 8 nucleotides matching TRBD1. This clonotype originated in a young man in good health and CMV-seronegative. Sequences were obtained from PBMCs. CDR3 in DNA: TGTGCCAGCAGCTTAGCTGGGACAGGCGATGAGCAGTTCTTC. Translation gives CASSLAGTGDEQFF.